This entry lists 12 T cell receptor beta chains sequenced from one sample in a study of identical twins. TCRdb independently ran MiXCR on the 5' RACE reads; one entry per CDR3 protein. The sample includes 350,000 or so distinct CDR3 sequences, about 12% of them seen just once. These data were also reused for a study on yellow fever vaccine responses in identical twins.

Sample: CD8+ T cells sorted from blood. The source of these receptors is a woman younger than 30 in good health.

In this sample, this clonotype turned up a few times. The CDR3 here is CSAFLEGLPHRDTQYF. Here the CDR3 DNA reads TGCAGTGCTTTTCTCGAGGGCCTACCACACAGAGATACGCAGTATTTT. The rearrangement uses TRBV20-1 and TRBJ2-3; tentative D call: TRBD2 (5 bases). Germline CDR1 is DFQATT and CDR2 is SNEGSKA (reference sequence). Trimming removed 5 bases from V and 5 bases from J, with 23 bases in between. This CDR3 spans 16 amino acids.

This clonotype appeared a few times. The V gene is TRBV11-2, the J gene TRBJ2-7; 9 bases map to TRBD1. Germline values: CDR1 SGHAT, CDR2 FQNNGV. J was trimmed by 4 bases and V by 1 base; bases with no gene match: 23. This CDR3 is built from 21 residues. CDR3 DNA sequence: TGTGCCAGCAGCTTAGGCACTGAGGCTTTCCCTCGGGACAGGGACTTTTACGAGCAGTACGTC. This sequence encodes CASSLGTEAFPRDRDFYEQYV.

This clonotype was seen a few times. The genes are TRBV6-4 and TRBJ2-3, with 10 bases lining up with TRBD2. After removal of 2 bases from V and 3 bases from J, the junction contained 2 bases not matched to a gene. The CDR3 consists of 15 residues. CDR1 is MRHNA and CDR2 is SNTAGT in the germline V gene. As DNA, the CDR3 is TGTGCCAGCAGTGACGCTAGCGGGGGAACAGATACGCAGTATTTT. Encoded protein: CASSDASGGTDTQYF.

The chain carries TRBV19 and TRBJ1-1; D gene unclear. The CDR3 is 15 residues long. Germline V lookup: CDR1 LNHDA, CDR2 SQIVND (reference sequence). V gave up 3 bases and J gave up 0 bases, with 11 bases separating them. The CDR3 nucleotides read TGTGCCAGTAGTATCTCTCAGTCGGTGAACACTGAAGCTTTCTTT. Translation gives CASSISQSVNTEAFF.

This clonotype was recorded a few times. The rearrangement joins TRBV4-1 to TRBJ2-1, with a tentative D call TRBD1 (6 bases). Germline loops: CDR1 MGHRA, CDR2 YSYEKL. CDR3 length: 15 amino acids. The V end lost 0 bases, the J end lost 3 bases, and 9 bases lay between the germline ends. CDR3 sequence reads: CASSQEKTGYNEQFF. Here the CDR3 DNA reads TGCGCCAGCAGCCAAGAAAAGACAGGCTACAATGAGCAGTTCTTC.

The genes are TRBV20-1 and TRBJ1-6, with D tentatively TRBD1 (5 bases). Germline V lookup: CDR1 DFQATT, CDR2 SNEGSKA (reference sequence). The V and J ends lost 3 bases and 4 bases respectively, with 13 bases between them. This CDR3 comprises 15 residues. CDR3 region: CSASKAGSYNSPLHF. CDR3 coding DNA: TGCAGTGCTAGCAAAGCAGGGTCATATAATTCACCCCTCCACTTT.

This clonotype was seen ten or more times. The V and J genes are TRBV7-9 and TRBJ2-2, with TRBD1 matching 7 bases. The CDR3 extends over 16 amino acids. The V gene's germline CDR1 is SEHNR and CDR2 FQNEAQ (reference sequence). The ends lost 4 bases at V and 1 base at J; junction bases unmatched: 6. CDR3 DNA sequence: TGTGCCAGCAGCTCCCCCGGGACAGAGAACACCGGGGAGCTGTTTTTT. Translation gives CASSSPGTENTGELFF.

This chain's CDR3 is CASSLRLAGLYEQYF. For the CDR3, the DNA is TGTGCCAGTAGTTTAAGACTAGCGGGGCTATACGAGCAGTACTTC. V and J are TRBV19 and TRBJ2-7, with TRBD2 matching 11 bases. Looked up from germline, CDR1 is LNHDA and CDR2 is SQIVND (reference sequence). This CDR3 is built from 15 residues. V lost 5 bases, J lost 4 bases, and 7 bases stayed unmatched.

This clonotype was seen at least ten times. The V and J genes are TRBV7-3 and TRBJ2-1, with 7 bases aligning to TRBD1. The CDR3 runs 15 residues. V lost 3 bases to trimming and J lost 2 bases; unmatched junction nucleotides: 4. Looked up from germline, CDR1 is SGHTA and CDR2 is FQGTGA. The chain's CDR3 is CASSLGQGAYNEQFF. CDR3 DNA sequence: TGTGCCAGCAGCTTGGGGCAGGGGGCCTACAATGAGCAGTTCTTC. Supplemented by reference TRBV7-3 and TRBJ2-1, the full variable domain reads GAGVSQTPSNKVTEKGKYVELRCDPISGHTALYWYRQSLGQGPEFLIYFQGTGAADDSGLPNDRFFAVRPEGSVSTLKIQRTERGDSAVYLCASSLGQGAYNEQFFGPGTRLTVL.

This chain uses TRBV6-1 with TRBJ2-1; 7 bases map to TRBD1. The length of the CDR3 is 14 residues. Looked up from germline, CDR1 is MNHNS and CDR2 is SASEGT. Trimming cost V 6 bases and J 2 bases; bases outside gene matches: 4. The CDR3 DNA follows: TGTGCCAGCAGCGAGGGGGCAACCTACAATGAGCAGTTCTTC. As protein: CASSEGATYNEQFF.

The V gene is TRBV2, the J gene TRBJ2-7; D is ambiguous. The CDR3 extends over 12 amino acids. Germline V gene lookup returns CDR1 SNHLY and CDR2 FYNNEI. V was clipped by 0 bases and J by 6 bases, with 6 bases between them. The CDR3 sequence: CASSEAGFEQYV. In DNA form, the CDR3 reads TGTGCCAGCAGTGAAGCTGGTTTCGAGCAGTACGTC.

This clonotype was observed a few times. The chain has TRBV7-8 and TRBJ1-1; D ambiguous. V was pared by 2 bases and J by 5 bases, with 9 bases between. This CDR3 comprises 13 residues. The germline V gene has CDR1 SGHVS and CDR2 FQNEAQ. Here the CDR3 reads CASSLYGGTEAFF. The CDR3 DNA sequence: TGTGCCAGCAGCTTATATGGAGGGACTGAAGCTTTCTTT.